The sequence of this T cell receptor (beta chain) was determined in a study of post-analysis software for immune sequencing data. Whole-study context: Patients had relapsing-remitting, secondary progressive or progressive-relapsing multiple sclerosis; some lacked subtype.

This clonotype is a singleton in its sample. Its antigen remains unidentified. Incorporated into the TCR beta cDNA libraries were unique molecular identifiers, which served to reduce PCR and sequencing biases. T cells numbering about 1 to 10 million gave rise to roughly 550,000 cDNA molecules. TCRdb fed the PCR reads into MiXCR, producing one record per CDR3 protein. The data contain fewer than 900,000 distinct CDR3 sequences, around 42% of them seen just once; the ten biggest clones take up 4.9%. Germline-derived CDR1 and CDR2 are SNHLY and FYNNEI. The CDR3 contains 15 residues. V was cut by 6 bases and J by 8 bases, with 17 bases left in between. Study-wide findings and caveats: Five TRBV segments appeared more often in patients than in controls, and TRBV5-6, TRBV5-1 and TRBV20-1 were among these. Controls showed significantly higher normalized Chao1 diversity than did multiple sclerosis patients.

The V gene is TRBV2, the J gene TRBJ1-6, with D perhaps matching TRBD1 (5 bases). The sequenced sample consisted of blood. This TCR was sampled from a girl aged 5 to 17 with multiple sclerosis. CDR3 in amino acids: CASSLAQGRDSPLHF. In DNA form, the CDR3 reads TGTGCCAGCAGCCTTGCCCAGGGCAGGGATTCACCCCTCCACTTT.